These 11 T cell receptor beta chains were all obtained from the same sample, sequenced in a study of blood T cell dynamics during melanoma immunotherapy (dated by TCRdb to the early 2020s). The sample's time point, from its label and the paper: pre-treatment baseline. Library preparation employed the immunoSEQ multiplex PCR assay. TCRdb limited this immuneACCESS table to in-frame rearrangements with V and J called. A share of clones is missing; checked studies link under half to unresolved V genes, and the rest is unexplained. Across this sample there are several thousand clones, with about 80% seen only once. In total, the top ten clones hold more than 0.9% of the sample. The sample was blood, taken from a patient treated with checkpoint blockade. The receptors stem from a human donor with melanoma.

The V gene is TRBV5-1, the J gene TRBJ1-1, with a weak D call TRBD1 (6 bases). Trimming shortened V by 0 bases and J by 2 bases, and 8 bases separated the two germline ends. Germline loops: CDR1 SGHRS, CDR2 YFSETQ. The CDR3 is 14 residues long. CDR3 coding DNA: TGCGCCAGCAGCTTGGGGACAGCTAACACTGAAGCTTTCTTT. Translation gives CASSLGTANTEAFF.

V gene TRBV6-5 combines with J gene TRBJ2-3, with TRBD2 identical over 10 bases. Germline lookup yields CDR1 MNHEY and CDR2 SVGAGI. V was pared by 7 bases and J by 2 bases, with 6 bases of the junction left unmatched. The CDR3 has 15 amino acids. CDR3: CASNLAGDPTDTQYF. The CDR3 region has the DNA TGTGCCAGCAACCTAGCGGGGGACCCCACAGATACGCAGTATTTT.

The J gene is TRBJ2-7, the V gene TRBV7-9; the D gene is possibly TRBD2 (5 bases). This CDR3 contains 15 residues. V dropped 3 bases and J dropped 0 bases, with 12 bases sitting between them. Germline V CDR1 and CDR2: SEHNR, FQNEAQ (reference sequence). The CDR3 spells CASSFWPSGSYEQYF. CDR3 DNA sequence: TGTGCCAGCAGCTTCTGGCCCAGCGGCTCCTACGAGCAGTACTTC.

V is TRBV19 and J is TRBJ1-1, with D tentatively TRBD1 (5 bases). Deletions cut 3 bases from V and 1 base from J, with 12 bases between. CDR1 and CDR2 (germline): LNHDA, SQIVND (reference sequence). The CDR3 sequence is 15 residues long. The DNA for the CDR3 is TGTGCCAGTAGTATTATCGGGGCGCGGAACACTGAAGCTTTCTTT. Translation gives CASSIIGARNTEAFF.

The chain links TRBV28 to TRBJ1-1; 7 bases are a match to TRBD1. The germline V gene encodes CDR1 MDHEN and CDR2 SYDVKM. The V segment lost 11 bases and the J segment 5 bases; nucleotides outside the gene matches: 11. The CDR3 runs to 13 residues. The CDR3 bases are TGTGCCGGCATTTCAGGGGGAAATACTGAAGCTTTCTTT. Translation: CAGISGGNTEAFF.

This chain links TRBV5-1 with TRBJ2-7; D might be TRBD1 or TRBD2, each matching 5 bases. V was clipped by 6 bases and J by 2 bases, with 24 bases between them. The V gene's germline CDR1 is SGHRS and CDR2 YFSETQ. The CDR3 consists of 17 residues. CDR3 nucleotide sequence: TGCGCCAGCAACCTGGCACGGGGCGCGGATATTACCTACGAGCAGTACTTC. Translating gives CASNLARGADITYEQYF. The variable domain in full, completed from reference TRBV5-1 and TRBJ2-7, reads KAGVTQTPRYLIKTRGQQVTLSCSPISGHRSVSWYQQTPGQGLQFLFEYFSETQRNKGNFPGRFSGRQFSNSRSEMNVSTLELGDSALYLCASNLARGADITYEQYFGPGTRLTVT.

The rearrangement links TRBV9 to TRBJ2-2; 7 bases are shared with TRBD2. Germline loops: CDR1 SGDLS, CDR2 YYNGEE. The CDR3 spans 15 residues. J lost 5 bases, V lost 4 bases, and 8 bases had no gene match. The CDR3: CASSYQQGGTGELFF. Written as DNA, the CDR3 is TGTGCCAGCAGCTACCAGCAGGGAGGGACCGGGGAGCTGTTTTTT. Together with reference TRBV9 and TRBJ2-2, the CDR3 gives the full variable domain: DSGVTQTPKHLITATGQRVTLRCSPRSGDLSVYWYQQSLDQGLQFLIQYYNGEERAKGNILERFSAQQFPDLHSELNLSSLELGDSALYFCASSYQQGGTGELFFGEGSRLTVL.

The rearrangement links TRBV11-2 to TRBJ2-5, with D unclear. This CDR3 region has 12 residues. The germline gives CDR1 SGHAT, CDR2 FQNNGV. Trimming left V 7 bases short and J 5 bases short, with 11 bases between. CDR3 in DNA: TGTGCCAGCACCGAAGGCGGCGAGACCCAGTACTTC. It codes for CASTEGGETQYF.

The chain is built from TRBV5-5 and TRBJ1-5; a weak D match, TRBD1 (6 bases). Germline V gives CDR1 SGHKS, CDR2 YYEKEE (reference sequence). The CDR3 length is 16 residues. V gave up 4 bases and J gave up 0 bases, with 14 bases separating them. CDR3 sequence: CASSPMGGDSNQPQHF. The CDR3 bases are TGTGCCAGCAGCCCGATGGGGGGCGATAGCAATCAGCCCCAGCATTTT.

This chain links TRBV29-1 with TRBJ2-5; 8 bases line up with TRBD2. This CDR3 is built from 14 residues. Trimming removed 3 bases from V and 2 bases from J; junction bases left unmatched: 5. CDR1 is SQVTM, CDR2 ANQGSEA, per germline. Here the CDR3 reads CSVDPRGGQETQYF. The CDR3, as DNA: TGCAGCGTTGACCCCCGGGGGGGACAAGAGACCCAGTACTTC.

The chain is built from TRBV11-2 and TRBJ1-5; 7 bases are a match to TRBD1. The V gene end was trimmed by 3 bases and the J gene end by 7 bases; junction bases not matched to a gene: 6. Germline values: CDR1 SGHAT, CDR2 FQNNGV. The CDR3 has 14 amino acids. The CDR3, as DNA: TGTGCCAGCAGCTTCACAGGGGAGGGGCAGCCCCAGCATTTT. Residues: CASSFTGEGQPQHF.